The T cell receptor beta chain under discussion was sequenced for a study of T cell changes during pregnancy in multiple sclerosis. Data came from immunoSEQ multiplex PCR; TCRdb stores just in-frame clones and leaves some out. The sample lists under 45,000 clones; 88% were seen once. CDR1 and CDR2 from the germline V gene are GTSNPN and SVGIG (reference sequence). This CDR3 has 16 residues. V shed 1 base and J shed 0 bases, with 13 bases lying between them. Source: CD4+ T cells from peripheral blood mononuclear cells, taken in the second trimester of pregnancy. This TCR derives from a female donor with multiple sclerosis, enrolled in a pregnancy study. The chain recombines TRBV30 with TRBJ2-4, with D perhaps matching TRBD2 (6 bases). CDR3 loop: CAWSGGISIAKNIQYF. Here the CDR3 DNA reads TGTGCCTGGAGTGGCGGGATTTCAATAGCCAAAAACATTCAGTACTTC.